The clone carrying this TCR beta chain has a handful of counts. Vbeta (60) and Jbeta (13) primers were used in the PCR. Generated by immunoSEQ multiplex PCR, the TCRdb table keeps only in-frame clones and is missing some. In the table there are some 140,000 clones, 77% of which are singletons. This sample is part of a study of cytomegalovirus exposure and HLA in healthy donors. The CDR3 totals 15 residues. Germline CDR1 SGHVS, CDR2 FNYEAQ. The V gene end was trimmed by 5 bases and the J gene end by 3 bases; junction bases not matched to a gene: 10. This clonotype originated in a woman aged 55-69 years in good health and CMV-seronegative. The rearrangement uses TRBV7-6 and TRBJ2-7, with 7 bases lining up with TRBD1. The specimen was PBMCs. The CDR3 DNA follows: TGTGCCAGCAGCGCACCAGGGGGTTGGGGCTACGAGCAGTACTTC. Translated: CASSAPGGWGYEQYF.